The clone carrying this TCR beta chain was observed a few times. Its antigen is unknown. Profiled with immunoSEQ multiplex PCR; TCRdb holds only in-frame clones, not every one. The repertoire holds just under 80,000 clones, with around 81% as singletons. This sample was taken from a study of T cells in localized non-small cell lung cancer. Study-level findings and limits: Uninvolved adjacent lung had more T cell clonality than any other tissue, topping tumor.

Trimming shortened V by 5 bases and J by 5 bases, and 9 bases separated the two germline ends. Germline V CDR1 and CDR2: DFQATT, SNEGSKA (reference sequence). The CDR3 is made up of 11 amino acids. The sequence was obtained from a female donor over 55 with stage I lung adenocarcinoma. The J gene is TRBJ1-1, the V gene TRBV20-1, with a weak D call TRBD1 (5 bases). Specimen: peripheral blood, collected before any cancer treatment. The CDR3 DNA follows: TGCAGTGCTTCAGGGAGGACTGAAGCTTTCTTT. Translating gives CSASGRTEAFF.